These 25 T cell receptor beta chains originate from one sample sequenced in a study of T cell clones after liver transplantation. Profiled with immunoSEQ multiplex PCR; TCRdb holds only in-frame clones, not every one. The repertoire includes more than 45,000 clones, 70% of them detected once, and over 2.5% sits in the top ten. Material: CD4+ T cells from blood, obtained at the roughly 15-month timepoint. These receptors originate from a human patient who received a liver transplant. Part of the T cells may come from the graft donor.

This sequence joins TRBV13 and TRBJ2-7, with 9 bases identical to TRBD2. J gave up 6 bases and V 2 bases, and 8 bases lay outside the gene matches. There are 15 residues in the CDR3. Per germline, CDR1 PRHDT and CDR2 FYEKMQ (reference sequence). CDR3 sequence: CASSLTAGGPGEQYF. CDR3 DNA sequence: TGTGCCAGCAGCTTAACAGCGGGGGGTCCGGGCGAGCAGTACTTC.

The chain uses TRBV29-1 and TRBJ2-5; 11 bases agree with TRBD1. J was trimmed by 4 bases and V by 3 bases; bases with no gene match: 7. This CDR3 contains 15 residues. Germline values: CDR1 SQVTM, CDR2 ANQGSEA. DNA for the CDR3: TGCAGCGTTGATGGAGGACAGGGGGCGGGAGAGACCCAGTACTTC. Protein sequence: CSVDGGQGAGETQYF.

The V and J genes are TRBV7-8 and TRBJ1-2, with a weak D call TRBD1 (5 bases). The CDR3 extends over 14 amino acids. V shed 0 bases and J shed 7 bases, with 12 bases lying between them. The germline CDR1 and CDR2 sequences are SGHVS and FQNEAQ. The CDR3 here is CASSLAGAGVGYTF. In DNA form, the CDR3 reads TGTGCCAGCAGCTTAGCAGGGGCGGGGGTTGGCTACACCTTC.

Ten or more counts support this clone. The chain joins TRBV5-3 to TRBJ1-5; D is unclear. TRBV5-3 belongs to the ORF category, with a function that is uncertain. The CDR3 is 16 residues long. Trimming took off 3 bases at V and 5 bases at J, with 18 bases between the two ends. In DNA, the CDR3 is TGTGCCAGAAGCTCCCCTGGGGTAGCGCCGGATCAGCCCCAGCATTTT. It encodes CARSSPGVAPDQPQHF.

A single count supports this clone. V and J are TRBV7-2 and TRBJ2-2; D is ambiguous. The CDR3 runs to 15 residues. Germline-derived CDR1 and CDR2 are SGHTA and FQGNSA. The germline V and J ends were trimmed by 6 bases and 4 bases, with 15 bases remaining between them. This CDR3 is CASRLNLGSTGELFF. The DNA for the CDR3 is TGTGCCAGCAGATTAAATTTGGGTAGCACCGGGGAGCTGTTTTTT.

The sample holds one count of this clone. The chain joins TRBV6-5 to TRBJ2-3; D is ambiguous. Per the germline V gene, CDR1 is MNHEY and CDR2 is SVGAGI. The V and J ends lost 11 bases and 4 bases respectively, with 19 bases between them. This CDR3 has 14 amino acids. In DNA form, the CDR3 reads TGTGCCTGTTCTACGGCCCTAAGCCCAGATACGCAGTATTTT. Protein: CACSTALSPDTQYF.

This clone has a handful of counts. This chain links TRBV28 with TRBJ1-4, with 7 bases aligning to TRBD1. CDR1 is MDHEN and CDR2 is SYDVKM in the germline V gene. The CDR3 runs 14 residues. V shed 5 bases and J 8 bases; nucleotides not matched to a gene: 8. This CDR3 reads CASSRGQLSEKLFF. In DNA, the CDR3 is TGTGCCAGCAGTCGGGGACAGTTGTCGGAAAAACTGTTTTTT.

This clone was detected a few times. This chain links TRBV27 with TRBJ2-7, with D perhaps given as TRBD1 or TRBD2 (5 bases each). Trimming pared 4 bases from V and 6 bases from J, leaving 19 bases between. Germline V gives CDR1 MNHEY, CDR2 SMNVEV (reference sequence). The CDR3 extends over 15 amino acids. The CDR3 nucleotides are TGTGCCAGCAGTTCCACCCGCCCCCAGGGACCCGAGCAGTACTTC. This sequence encodes CASSSTRPQGPEQYF.

The rearrangement uses TRBV19 and TRBJ2-2, with 9 positions matching TRBD1. Germline V CDR1 and CDR2: LNHDA, SQIVND (reference sequence). V shed 4 bases and J 0 bases; nucleotides not matched to a gene: 18. This CDR3 spans 21 amino acids. The CDR3 sequence: CASSTKSRDRAPYTNTGELFF. The CDR3 DNA is TGTGCCAGTAGTACCAAATCCCGGGACAGGGCCCCCTATACGAACACCGGGGAGCTGTTTTTT.

The CDR3: CASSPPGYVAFF. DNA of the CDR3: TGTGCCAGCAGCCCTCCAGGGTATGTGGCTTTCTTT. The gene calls are TRBV28 and TRBJ1-1, with a tentative D call TRBD1 (5 bases). The germline gives CDR1 MDHEN, CDR2 SYDVKM. CDR3 length equals 12 residues. V shed 6 bases and J shed 11 bases, with 16 bases lying between them.

The gene calls are TRBV5-6 and TRBJ2-2; D may be TRBD2 (5 bases). The CDR3 is made up of 16 amino acids. The germline V gene has CDR1 SGHDT and CDR2 YYEEEE. V dropped 2 bases and J dropped 0 bases, with 11 bases sitting between them. In nucleotides, the CDR3 is TGTGCCAGCAGCTTAGTGACTAACGCGAACACCGGGGAGCTGTTTTTT. Amino acids: CASSLVTNANTGELFF.

The chain uses TRBV20-1 and TRBJ2-7, with D hard to call. The germline gives CDR1 DFQATT, CDR2 SNEGSKA (reference sequence). V was trimmed by 6 bases and J by 4 bases, leaving 10 bases between them. CDR3 length equals 11 residues. The CDR3 region is CSASSPYEQYF. In DNA, the CDR3 is TGCAGTGCCAGTTCTCCTTACGAGCAGTACTTC.

The gene calls are TRBV7-6 and TRBJ2-2; the D gene is possibly TRBD2 (6 bases). The CDR3 length is 14 residues. V was pared by 5 bases and J by 5 bases, with 12 bases between. Germline CDR1 reads SGHVS; CDR2 reads FNYEAQ. As DNA, the CDR3 is TGTGCCAGCAGCCCCCGGCTAGCGACCGGGGAGCTGTTTTTT. Residues: CASSPRLATGELFF.

V gene TRBV18 combines with J gene TRBJ1-1, with a possible D match to TRBD1 (6 bases). Germline CDR1 KGHSH, CDR2 LQKENI. The CDR3 is 14 amino acids. Trimming took 6 bases from V and 4 from J, leaving 15 bases between them. The CDR3, as DNA: TGTGCCAGCTCCTACAGGGACGGGGGCACTGAAGCTTTCTTT. Translation: CASSYRDGGTEAFF.

The genes are TRBV5-5 and TRBJ2-4, with D hard to call. The V gene's germline CDR1 is SGHKS and CDR2 YYEKEE (reference sequence). V shed 2 bases and J shed 2 bases, with 14 bases lying between them. This CDR3 comprises 16 residues. The CDR3 sequence: CASSFESLSPKNIQYF. The CDR3 region has the DNA TGTGCCAGCAGCTTTGAATCTCTGAGCCCCAAAAACATTCAGTACTTC.

This chain joins TRBV11-3 and TRBJ2-3, with D hard to call. The CDR3 contains 13 residues. Germline values: CDR1 SGHNT, CDR2 YENEEA. Trimming stripped 3 bases from V and 2 bases from J, with 6 bases between. The DNA of the CDR3 is TGTGCCAGCAGCTTCCGGGCCACAGATACGCAGTATTTT. Translated: CASSFRATDTQYF.

CDR3 sequence (DNA): TGTGCCAGTAGTATAACAGGTGCAACTAACTATGGCTACACCTTC. Protein: CASSITGATNYGYTF. This sequence joins TRBV19 and TRBJ1-2; possible D gene TRBD1, 5 bases. V dropped 2 bases and J dropped 0 bases, with 10 bases sitting between them. CDR3 length equals 15 residues. Germline CDR1 and CDR2: LNHDA and SQIVND (reference sequence).

This rearrangement joins TRBV10-2 to TRBJ2-7; no reliable D call. Trimming cost V 3 bases and J 7 bases, with 19 bases left between them. The V gene's germline CDR1 is WSHSY and CDR2 SAAADI. This CDR3 region has 15 residues. The CDR3 sequence: CASSDSNARMGEQYV. DNA for the CDR3: TGCGCCAGCAGTGATTCAAACGCCCGAATGGGGGAGCAGTACGTC.

The chain uses TRBV7-8 and TRBJ1-3; 7 bases align to TRBD1. V gave up 5 bases and J gave up 8 bases; unmatched junction bases: 9. This CDR3 has 14 amino acids. The germline CDR1 and CDR2 sequences are SGHVS and FQNEAQ. Here the CDR3 reads CASSPGQVQDTIYF. Written as DNA, the CDR3 is TGTGCCAGCAGCCCTGGACAGGTCCAAGACACCATATATTTT.

This chain joins TRBV27 and TRBJ1-2, with 7 bases fitting TRBD1. The germline CDR1 and CDR2 sequences are MNHEY and SMNVEV (reference sequence). The length of the CDR3 is 17 residues. The V and J ends lost 5 bases and 5 bases, in that order; junction bases with no gene match: 17. CDR3 coding DNA: TGTGCCAGCAGTCGCGTGACAGGGCAGGTTGGTTCGTATGGCTACACCTTC. Protein: CASSRVTGQVGSYGYTF.

A few counts support this clone. The CDR3 here is CASSTGWESYEQYF. The CDR3 bases are TGCGCCAGCAGCACTGGCTGGGAGTCCTACGAGCAGTACTTC. This chain links TRBV5-1 with TRBJ2-7; D is possibly TRBD2 (5 bases). The CDR3 spans 14 residues. CDR1 and CDR2 from the germline V gene are SGHRS and YFSETQ. V shed 4 bases and J shed 1 base, with 12 bases lying between them.

The CDR3 region has the DNA TGCGCCAGCAGCTTACGGACAGGGGTCGATGAGCAGTTCTTC. Translation: CASSLRTGVDEQFF. The chain joins TRBV5-1 to TRBJ2-1, with 9 bases that match TRBD1. V shed 2 bases, J shed 8 bases, and the junction held 5 bases outside the gene matches. The CDR3 has 14 residues. Germline CDR1 SGHRS, CDR2 YFSETQ.

The chain carries TRBV19 and TRBJ2-7; 12 positions agree with TRBD2. CDR3 length: 13 amino acids. V gave up 5 bases and J gave up 7 bases; unmatched junction bases: 3. CDR1 and CDR2 from the germline V gene are LNHDA and SQIVND (reference sequence). The CDR3 bases are TGTGCCAGTAGTTTACTAGCGGGAGGAGAGCAGTACGTC. This encodes CASSLLAGGEQYV.

This rearrangement joins TRBV11-2 to TRBJ2-4, with 7 bases lining up with TRBD2. Germline loops: CDR1 SGHAT, CDR2 FQNNGV. V trimming: 5 bases; J trimming: 1 base; junction bases outside the gene matches: 11. The CDR3 totals 17 residues. CDR3 coding DNA: TGTGCCAGCAGCCCGCGGGGCGGGAGTGGGGCCAAAAACATTCAGTACTTC. This translates into CASSPRGGSGAKNIQYF.

The chain joins TRBV27 to TRBJ1-5, with D unclear. V was pared by 4 bases and J by 7 bases, with 14 bases between. The CDR3 runs 14 residues. CDR1 and CDR2 (germline): MNHEY, SMNVEV (reference sequence). The CDR3 region has the DNA TGTGCCAGCAGTTCCTCGCGGGGTTTGCAGCCCCAGCATTTT. Residues: CASSSSRGLQPQHF.